The 4 T cell receptor beta chains below were found in one sample sequenced in a study of PD-1 blockade in mismatch repair-deficient tumors. Assay used: immunoSEQ multiplex PCR; TCRdb lists only in-frame clones, some missing. Of under 150,000 clones detected, about 88% appear once; the ten largest clones hold approximately 12%. The specimen comprised peripheral blood, sampled 44 weeks after starting pembrolizumab. Every receptor here comes from an adult with mismatch repair-deficient cancer.

The chain uses TRBV27 and TRBJ2-3; TRBD1 matches 8 bases. Germline V gives CDR1 MNHEY, CDR2 SMNVEV (reference sequence). The CDR3 sequence is 16 residues long. The trim removed 3 bases at V and 6 bases at J, leaving 11 bases unmatched. CDR3 DNA: TGTGCCAGCAGTTTCTTTGGGGCAGGGGGCATGGATACGCAGTATTTT. This encodes CASSFFGAGGMDTQYF.

The chain combines TRBV19 with TRBJ1-5; TRBD1 agrees at 7 bases. CDR1 and CDR2 (germline): LNHDA, SQIVND (reference sequence). Germline trimming cut 4 bases from V and 1 base from J; bases unmatched to any gene: 7. This CDR3 contains 16 residues. The CDR3 DNA follows: TGTGCCAGTAGTACAGGGGGGGATTGGAGCAATCAGCCCCAGCATTTT. Residues: CASSTGGDWSNQPQHF.

The V gene is TRBV27, the J gene TRBJ2-1; possibly TRBD2 for D (6 bases). V was cut by 2 bases and J by 0 bases, with 8 bases left in between. There are 15 residues in the CDR3. Germline loops: CDR1 MNHEY, CDR2 SMNVEV (reference sequence). The CDR3 here is CASSLKRVSYNEQFF. In DNA, the CDR3 is TGTGCCAGCAGTTTAAAGCGGGTCTCCTACAATGAGCAGTTCTTC.

The rearrangement uses TRBV7-6 and TRBJ2-2, with TRBD2 matching over 14 bases. Germline CDR1 reads SGHVS; CDR2 reads FNYEAQ. CDR3 length: 18 residues. V shed 4 bases and J 4 bases; nucleotides not matched to a gene: 8. CDR3: CASSWGLAGDIGTGELFF. The DNA for the CDR3 is TGTGCCAGCAGCTGGGGACTAGCGGGAGATATCGGCACCGGGGAGCTGTTTTTT.